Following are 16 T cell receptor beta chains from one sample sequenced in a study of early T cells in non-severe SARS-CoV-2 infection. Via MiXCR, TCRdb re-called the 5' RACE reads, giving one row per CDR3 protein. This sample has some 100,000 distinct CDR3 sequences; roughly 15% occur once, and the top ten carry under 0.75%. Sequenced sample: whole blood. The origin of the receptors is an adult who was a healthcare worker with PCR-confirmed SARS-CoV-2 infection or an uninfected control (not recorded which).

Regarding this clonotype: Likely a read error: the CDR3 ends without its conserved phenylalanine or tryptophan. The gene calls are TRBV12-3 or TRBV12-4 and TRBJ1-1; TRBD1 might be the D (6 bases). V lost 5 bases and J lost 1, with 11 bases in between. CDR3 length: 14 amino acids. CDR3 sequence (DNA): TGTGCCAGCAGTCCTAGGACAGCGAACACTGAAGCTTTCGTT. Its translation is CASSPRTANTEAFV.

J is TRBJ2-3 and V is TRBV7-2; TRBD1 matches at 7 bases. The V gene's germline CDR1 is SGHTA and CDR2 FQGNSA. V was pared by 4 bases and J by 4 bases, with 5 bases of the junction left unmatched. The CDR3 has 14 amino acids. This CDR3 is CASSSTTGADTQYF. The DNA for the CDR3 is TGTGCCAGCAGCTCTACCACAGGGGCAGATACGCAGTATTTT.

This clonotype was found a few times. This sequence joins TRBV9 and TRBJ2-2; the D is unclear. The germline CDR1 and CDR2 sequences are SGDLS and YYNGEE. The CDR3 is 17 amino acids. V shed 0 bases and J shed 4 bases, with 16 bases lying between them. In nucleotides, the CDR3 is TGTGCCAGCAGCGTAGTTCCCTCCTCGTCGGGCACCGGGGAGCTGTTTTTT. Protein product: CASSVVPSSSGTGELFF.

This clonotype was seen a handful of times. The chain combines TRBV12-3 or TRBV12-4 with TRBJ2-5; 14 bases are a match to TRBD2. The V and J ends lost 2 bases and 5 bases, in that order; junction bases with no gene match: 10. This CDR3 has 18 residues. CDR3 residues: CASSLTPGLAGAGETQYF. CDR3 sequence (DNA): TGTGCCAGCAGTTTAACCCCGGGACTAGCGGGGGCCGGGGAGACCCAGTACTTC.

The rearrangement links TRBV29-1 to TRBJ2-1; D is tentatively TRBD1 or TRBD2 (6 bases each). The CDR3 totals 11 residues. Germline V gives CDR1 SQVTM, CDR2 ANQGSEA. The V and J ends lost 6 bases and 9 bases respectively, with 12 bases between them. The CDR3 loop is CSVSGGAEQFF. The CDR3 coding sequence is TGCAGCGTGTCCGGGGGCGCTGAGCAGTTCTTC.

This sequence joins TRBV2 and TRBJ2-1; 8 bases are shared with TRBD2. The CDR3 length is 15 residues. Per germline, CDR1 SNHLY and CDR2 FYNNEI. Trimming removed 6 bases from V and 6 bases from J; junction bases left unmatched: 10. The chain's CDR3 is CASSHGGAVPNEQFF. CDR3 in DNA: TGTGCCAGCAGCCACGGGGGGGCCGTCCCCAATGAGCAGTTCTTC.

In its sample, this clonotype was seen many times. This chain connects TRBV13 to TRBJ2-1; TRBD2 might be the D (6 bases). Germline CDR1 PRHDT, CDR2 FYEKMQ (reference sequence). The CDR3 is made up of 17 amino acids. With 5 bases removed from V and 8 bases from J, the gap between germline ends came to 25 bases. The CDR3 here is CASSTTGWGEKFYEQFF. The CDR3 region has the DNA TGTGCCAGCAGCACTACCGGGTGGGGGGAGAAGTTCTATGAGCAGTTCTTC.

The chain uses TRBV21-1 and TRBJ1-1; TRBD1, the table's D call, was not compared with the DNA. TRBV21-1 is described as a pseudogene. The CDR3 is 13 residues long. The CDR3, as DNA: TGTGCCAGAGGGGGGGGAAGGAACACTGAAGCTTTCTTT. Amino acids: CARGGGRNTEAFF.

CDR3 sequence: CASSLVSGTGDEQYV. In nucleotides, the CDR3 is TGTGCCAGCAGCTTGGTATCCGGGACAGGGGACGAGCAGTACGTC. J is TRBJ2-7 and V is TRBV5-7, with TRBD1 matching 10 bases. TRBV5-7 is identified as an open reading frame with a role that is uncertain. Unmatched junction bases numbered 5, after V lost 0 bases and J lost 5 bases. The CDR3 is 15 amino acids.

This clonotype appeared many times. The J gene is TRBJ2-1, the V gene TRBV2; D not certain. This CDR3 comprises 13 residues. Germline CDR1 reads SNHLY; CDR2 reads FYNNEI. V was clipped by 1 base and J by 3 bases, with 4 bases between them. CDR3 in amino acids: CASSEGNYNEQFF. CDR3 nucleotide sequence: TGTGCCAGCAGTGAAGGGAACTACAATGAGCAGTTCTTC. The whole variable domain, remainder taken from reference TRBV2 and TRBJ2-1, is EPEVTQTPSHQVTQMGQEVILRCVPISNHLYFYWYRQILGQKVEFLVSFYNNEISEKSEIFDDQFSVERPDGSNFTLKIRSTKLEDSAMYFCASSEGNYNEQFFGPGTRLTVL.

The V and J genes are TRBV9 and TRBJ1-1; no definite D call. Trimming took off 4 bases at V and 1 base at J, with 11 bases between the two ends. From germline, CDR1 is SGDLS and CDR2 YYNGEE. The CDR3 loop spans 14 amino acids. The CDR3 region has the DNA TGTGCCAGCAGCACCGTAACAAGGAACACTGAAGCTTTCTTT. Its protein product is CASSTVTRNTEAFF.

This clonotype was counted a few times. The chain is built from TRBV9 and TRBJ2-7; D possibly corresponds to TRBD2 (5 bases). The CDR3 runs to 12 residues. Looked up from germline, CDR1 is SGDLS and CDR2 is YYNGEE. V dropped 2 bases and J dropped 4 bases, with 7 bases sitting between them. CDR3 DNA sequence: TGTGCCAGCAGCGTTAGAGGGTACGAGCAGTACGTC. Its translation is CASSVRGYEQYV.

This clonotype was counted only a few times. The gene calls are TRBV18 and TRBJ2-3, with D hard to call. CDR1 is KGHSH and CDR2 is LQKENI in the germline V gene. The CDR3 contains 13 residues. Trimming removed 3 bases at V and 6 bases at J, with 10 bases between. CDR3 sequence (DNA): TGTGCCAGCTCACCCGGTCCCCCCGATACGCAGTATTTT. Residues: CASSPGPPDTQYF.

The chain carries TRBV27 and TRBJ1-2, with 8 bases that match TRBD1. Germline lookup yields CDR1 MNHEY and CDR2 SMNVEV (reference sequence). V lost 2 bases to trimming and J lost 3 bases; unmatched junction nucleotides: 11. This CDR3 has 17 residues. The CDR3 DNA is TGTGCCAGCAGTTTAGACCCGATGACAGGGGTCGACTATGGCTACACCTTC. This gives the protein CASSLDPMTGVDYGYTF.

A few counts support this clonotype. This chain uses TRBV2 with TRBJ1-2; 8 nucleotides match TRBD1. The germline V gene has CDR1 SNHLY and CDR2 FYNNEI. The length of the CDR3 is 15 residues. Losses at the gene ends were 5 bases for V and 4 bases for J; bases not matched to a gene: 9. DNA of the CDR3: TGTGCCAGCAGTCCGCAGGGGGCTCTAAGCTATGGCTACACCTTC. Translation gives CASSPQGALSYGYTF.

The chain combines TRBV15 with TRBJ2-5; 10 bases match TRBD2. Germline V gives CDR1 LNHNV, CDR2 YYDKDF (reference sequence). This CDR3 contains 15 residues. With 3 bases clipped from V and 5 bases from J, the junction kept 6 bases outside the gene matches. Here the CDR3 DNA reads TGTGCCACCAGCAGCGTAGCGGGGGGTGATGAGACCCAGTACTTC. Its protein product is CATSSVAGGDETQYF.